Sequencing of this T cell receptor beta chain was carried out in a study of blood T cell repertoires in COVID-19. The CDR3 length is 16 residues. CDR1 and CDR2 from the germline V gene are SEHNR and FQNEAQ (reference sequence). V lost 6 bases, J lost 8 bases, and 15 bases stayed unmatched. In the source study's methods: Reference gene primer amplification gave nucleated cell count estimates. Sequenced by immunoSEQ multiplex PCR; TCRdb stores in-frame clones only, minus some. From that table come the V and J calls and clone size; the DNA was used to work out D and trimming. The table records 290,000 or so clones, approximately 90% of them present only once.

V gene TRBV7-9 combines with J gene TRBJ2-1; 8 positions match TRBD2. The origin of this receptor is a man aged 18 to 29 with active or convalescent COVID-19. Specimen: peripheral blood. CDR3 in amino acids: CASSYGLATRFDEQFF. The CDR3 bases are TGTGCCAGCAGTTACGGACTAGCCACCAGGTTCGATGAGCAGTTCTTC.